What follows describes a single TCR beta chain. These data belong to a study of blood T cell repertoires in COVID-19. Study-wide background: In each case, the material was cDNA or gDNA derived from T cells, B-cell-depleted T cells, or PBMCs.

The V and J ends lost 1 base and 1 base, in that order; junction bases with no gene match: 3. This CDR3 contains 16 residues. Germline-derived CDR1 and CDR2 are LGHNA and YNFKEQ. Study processing details: From reference gene primer amplification, estimates of nucleated cell counts were derived. Clones were read by immunoSEQ multiplex PCR, and TCRdb kept only the in-frame ones, dropping some. V, J and clone size derive from that table, while D and trimming were established from the DNA sequence. Of around 260,000 clones listed, 89% were seen once; the top ten hold just under 0.95%. Material for sequencing was peripheral blood. This receptor was identified in a woman between 40 and 55 years old who had recovered from COVID-19. V usage is TRBV4-2 and J usage is TRBJ2-2; 7 bases fit TRBD1. CDR3 DNA sequence: TGTGCCAGCAGCCAAGTCGGGACAGAGAACACCGGGGAGCTGTTTTTT. Translating it yields CASSQVGTENTGELFF.